The present TCR beta chain was sequenced within a study of identical twins (TCRdb year 2016). Describing the broader study: TCR alpha and beta repertoires from monozygotic twins, unrelated adults of various ages and cord blood were deep-sequenced to test whether fetal clonotypes persist. To rule out contamination, the twin experiments were replicated at different times with different library preparation protocols. Broader findings and caveats from the paper: In monozygotic twins, out-of-frame TCR alpha sharing was systematically underestimated by recombination models, although the models agreed with sharing between unrelated individuals. Out-of-frame TCR alpha sequences shared between twins showed an excess of low generation-probability sequences compared with coincidental sharing between unrelated individuals. A weaker excess of twin sharing was found in beta out-of-frame sequences because the signal-to-noise ratio was lowered by fewer shared sequences. Zero-insertion analyses could be partly confounded by invariant T cells such as MAIT and iNKT, although diverse VJ usage argued against such confounding for most clonotypes. Conclusions relied on cross-sectional statistical analysis, since the same donors could not be followed over many years. Abundant cord blood beta clonotypes carried fewer insertions; young adult naive repertoires showed a weaker similar trend, while memory repertoires showed none.

This clonotype was observed a handful of times. It has no known antigen specificity. Per-nucleotide qualities are absent, and no much larger clonotype sits a single base away. CDR1 and CDR2 were assigned from the germline V gene as LGHNA and YSLEER. V and J are truncated by 5 bases and 1 base respectively, leaving an intervening sequence of 11 bases. The CDR3 runs 14 residues from the cysteine to the phenylalanine. The read is trimmed to its CDR3 DNA, 42 bases read in frame from base 1. Only healthy Caucasian donors were included. The twin cohort comprised three pairs of female monozygotic twins, all aged about 18 to 29 years. Positive isolation kits from Invitrogen were used to isolate CD4+ and CD8+ T cell populations. The library was prepared using 5' RACE. The sequencing machine was an Illumina HiSeq 2000. Template switching added a universal primer binding site, and the final cDNA carried a unique molecular identifier that allowed TCR cDNA molecules to be counted accurately. Specific primers in the conserved constant-segment region were used to synthesize first-strand cDNA for TCR alpha and beta chains. To control for contamination, every cDNA library carried two barcodes: a SMART-Mk sample barcode plus Illumina barcodes. TruSeq adapter sequences along with Illumina sample barcodes were introduced in two successive PCR steps. The TCR alpha and beta cDNA libraries were sequenced on the Illumina HiSeq platform using custom primers. The source study handled its data this way. Unique molecular identifiers were extracted from raw reads with MiGEC, and CDR3 positions were determined with MiXCR. Recombination models were inferred per individual with the repgenHMM and IGoR tools using an EM algorithm. The tcR package in R was used for shared clonotype analysis, with sharing normalized by the product of cloneset sizes. To study raw recombination free of thymic and clonal selection effects, out-of-frame nonproductive sequences were analyzed. TCRdb ran its own pipeline on the public reads, namely fastp trimming at Q25 and MiXCR clone calling, and kept in-frame beta chains. Under each unique CDR3 protein, matching rows form one entry showing the most common genes and DNA. The V and J calls follow TCRdb's processing rather than the paper's. A total of 470,000 or so distinct CDR3 sequences appear in this sample, 20% to 30% of them only once. The ten largest clones take up 2.9% of the sample.

These same data were also listed under a study on T cells expressing NK-cell markers. The second paper states: In sorted CD3+CD56+NKG2C+, CD3+CD56+NKG2C- and CD3+CD56-NKG2C+ T-cell subsets from several donors, TCR beta-chain repertoires were profiled. Among the eight sequenced donors, only one was HCMV-seronegative, while the other seven were HCMV-seropositive. To restrict sorting to alphabetaTCR-expressing T cells, an anti-gammadeltaTCR antibody was added in several experiments. In over 5 donors, the dominant CD3+CD56+NKG2C+ clonotypes were among the top 10 CD8+ clonotypes and accounted for about 1.0-7.5% of CD8+ T cells. Those dominant clonotypes were again the most abundant among CD3+CD56-NKG2C+ cells in a handful of donors, at about 25-60.1%. Whether the expanded NKG2C-expressing T cell clones were specific for HCMV antigens was left unclear. Randomly selected healthy volunteers, three men and five women, were used as the eight sequenced donors. HCMV-specific IgG was detected in serum with a commercial ELISA kit to determine HCMV serostatus. MIGEC handled demultiplexing of the reads and grouping by UMI, while MiTCR was used to assemble and quantify clonotypes. To remove erroneous sequences, TCR cDNA sequences were retained only when supported by two or more reads. The tcR package was used for downstream repertoire analysis, with clonotypes matched between fractions based on CDR3 nucleotide sequence plus V segment. Antigen specificity was annotated against VDJdb with VDJmatch, allowing one amino acid substitution in CDR3.

The receptor was isolated from a woman younger than 35 in good health. The chain links TRBV4-3 with TRBJ1-1; the D gene is perhaps TRBD1, on 6 matching bases. Sequenced input: CD4+ T cells sorted from blood. Here is the DNA: TGCGCCAGCAGCAACCTGGACAGGAACACTGAAGCTTTCTTT. Its coded protein is CASSNLDRNTEAFF.